These 25 T cell receptor beta chains were sequenced from one sample in a study of blood T cell repertoires in COVID-19. Measured with immunoSEQ multiplex PCR; TCRdb has only the in-frame clones, and not every one. The repertoire holds tens of thousands of clones, with 90% to 95% as singletons. Sample: peripheral blood. The receptors derive from a man aged 50 to 60 with active COVID-19.

The rearrangement links TRBV28 to TRBJ1-1; weak D call: TRBD1 (5 bases). The CDR3 runs to 14 residues. Trimming took off 6 bases at V and 0 bases at J, with 11 bases between the two ends. CDR1 is MDHEN and CDR2 is SYDVKM in the germline V gene. CDR3 in amino acids: CASRAGLMNTEAFF. In DNA form, the CDR3 reads TGTGCCAGCAGGGCAGGGCTCATGAACACTGAAGCTTTCTTT.

This chain joins TRBV18 and TRBJ1-1; D is unclear. The CDR3 consists of 14 residues. Germline CDR1 KGHSH, CDR2 LQKENI. Trimming took 0 bases from V and 10 from J, leaving 15 bases between them. CDR3 loop: CASSPPRDGGVAFF. CDR3 in DNA: TGTGCCAGCTCACCACCGCGCGACGGCGGGGTAGCTTTCTTT.

The CDR3 coding sequence is TGTGCCAGTAGTCGCAGCGGCGGGGGAAGCTCCTACAATGAGCAGTTCTTC. Translation: CASSRSGGGSSYNEQFF. The gene calls are TRBV19 and TRBJ2-1; 7 nucleotides align to TRBD2. Germline CDR1 LNHDA, CDR2 SQIVND (reference sequence). J gave up 0 bases and V 5 bases, and 10 bases lay outside the gene matches. The CDR3 is 17 residues long.

A single count supports this clone. V is TRBV3-1 (or the pseudogene TRBV3-2) and J is TRBJ2-1; 9 bases are shared with TRBD1. The CDR3 runs to 17 residues. With V trimmed by 0 bases and J by 5 bases, 8 bases remained unmatched. Germline CDR1 LGHDT, CDR2 YNNKEL (reference sequence). The CDR3: CASSQDYGTGPNNEQFF. The CDR3 nucleotides read TGTGCCAGCAGCCAAGACTACGGGACAGGGCCTAACAATGAGCAGTTCTTC.

This clone came up once. CDR3 in amino acids: CASSKQGSNEKLFF. CDR3 coding DNA: TGTGCCAGCAGCAAACAGGGTTCTAATGAAAAACTGTTTTTT. The chain couples TRBV9 to TRBJ1-4; D is perhaps TRBD1 (6 bases). The ends were cut back, 4 bases at V and 3 bases at J, with 10 bases in the middle. From germline, CDR1 is SGDLS and CDR2 YYNGEE. There are 14 residues in the CDR3.

V gene TRBV9 combines with J gene TRBJ2-3, with 8 bases identical to TRBD2. CDR3 length equals 15 residues. Germline trimming cut 4 bases from V and 0 bases from J; bases unmatched to any gene: 4. The germline gives CDR1 SGDLS, CDR2 YYNGEE. The DNA of the CDR3 is TGTGCCAGCAGCCCGATAGCGGGAAGCACAGATACGCAGTATTTT. Translated: CASSPIAGSTDTQYF.

The genes are TRBV3-1 (or the pseudogene TRBV3-2) and TRBJ2-5; 8 bases align to TRBD2. This CDR3 region has 15 residues. With V trimmed by 2 bases and J by 2 bases, 4 bases remained unmatched. Germline V CDR1 and CDR2: LGHDT, YNNKEL (reference sequence). The CDR3 reads CASSQPGGLQETQYF. As DNA, the CDR3 is TGTGCCAGCAGCCAACCGGGAGGGCTGCAAGAGACCCAGTACTTC.

The rearrangement joins TRBV4-3 to TRBJ2-3; 7 bases agree with TRBD1. Germline loops: CDR1 LGHNA, CDR2 YSLEER. This CDR3 comprises 14 residues. Trimming took 1 base from V and 4 from J; bases not matched to a gene: 2. The CDR3 reads CASSQGQGPDTQYF. In DNA, the CDR3 is TGCGCCAGCAGCCAAGGACAGGGACCAGATACGCAGTATTTT.

The chain uses TRBV11-2 and TRBJ2-5; TRBD1 matches at 8 bases. The junction had 10 bases not matched to a gene; V was cut back by 5 bases and J by 2 bases. The CDR3 has 16 residues. Germline CDR1 reads SGHAT; CDR2 reads FQNNGV. CDR3 region: CASSLNLGQAQETQYF. DNA of the CDR3: TGTGCCAGCAGCCTCAACCTGGGACAGGCTCAAGAGACCCAGTACTTC.

This clone showed up just once. The rearrangement links TRBV28 to TRBJ1-5; no firm D call. The ends were cut back, 1 base at V and 2 bases at J, with 6 bases in the middle. The CDR3 spans 14 residues. The germline gives CDR1 MDHEN, CDR2 SYDVKM. The CDR3 sequence is CASSLLSGNQPQHF. The CDR3, as DNA: TGTGCCAGCAGTTTATTGTCCGGCAATCAGCCCCAGCATTTT.

The V and J genes are TRBV6-5 and TRBJ1-6; D possibly corresponds to TRBD1 (5 bases). Trimming shortened V by 2 bases and J by 9 bases, and 11 bases separated the two germline ends. The CDR3 runs 14 residues. CDR1 and CDR2 (germline): MNHEY, SVGAGI. CDR3 region: CASSYHQGGSPLHF. CDR3 bases: TGTGCCAGCAGTTACCACCAGGGAGGTTCACCCCTCCACTTT.

The chain links TRBV27 to TRBJ2-7; weak D call: TRBD1 (6 bases). This CDR3 contains 14 residues. Per germline, CDR1 MNHEY and CDR2 SMNVEV (reference sequence). The germline V and J ends were trimmed by 2 bases and 7 bases, with 15 bases remaining between them. The CDR3 DNA is TGTGCCAGCAGTTTACTGGACAGAACGGGGGAGCAGTACTTC. Translation gives CASSLLDRTGEQYF.

The J gene is TRBJ2-4, the V gene TRBV7-9, with 11 nucleotides matching TRBD2. CDR1 is SEHNR, CDR2 FQNEAQ, per germline (reference sequence). The CDR3 sequence is 17 residues long. Germline trimming cut 4 bases from V and 2 bases from J; bases unmatched to any gene: 7. CDR3 protein: CASSSGTSGATKNIQYF. The CDR3 nucleotides are TGTGCCAGCAGCTCCGGGACTAGCGGAGCTACCAAAAACATTCAGTACTTC.

This chain's CDR3 is CASSLQGRDSYNSPLHF. The CDR3 DNA reads TGTGCCAGCAGCTTACAGGGGAGGGACTCCTATAATTCACCCCTCCACTTT. The chain couples TRBV7-3 to TRBJ1-6; maybe TRBD1 (6 bases). Germline CDR1 reads SGHTA; CDR2 reads FQGTGA. This CDR3 is built from 17 residues. Between the trimmed V and J ends, which lost 2 bases and 0 bases, there was a span of 11 bases.

The genes are TRBV5-4 and TRBJ2-1, with 7 nucleotides matching TRBD2. V trimming: 5 bases; J trimming: 0 bases; junction bases outside the gene matches: 8. The CDR3 is 16 amino acids. Germline CDR1 is SGHNT and CDR2 is YYREEE (reference sequence). CDR3 loop: CASSYYGGSSYNEQFF. The CDR3 DNA is TGTGCCAGCAGTTACTACGGGGGGAGCTCCTACAATGAGCAGTTCTTC.

This clone was detected once. This chain joins TRBV27 and TRBJ2-7; possible D gene TRBD1, 5 bases. V gave up 2 bases and J gave up 6 bases, with 5 bases separating them. The CDR3 is 11 amino acids. CDR1 and CDR2 from the germline V gene are MNHEY and SMNVEV (reference sequence). CDR3 sequence reads: CASSLRGEQYF. As DNA, the CDR3 is TGTGCCAGCAGTTTAAGGGGCGAGCAGTACTTC.

The rearrangement links TRBV13 to TRBJ2-5; 11 nucleotides line up with TRBD2. V was pared by 5 bases and J by 1 base, with 6 bases of the junction left unmatched. CDR1 and CDR2 from the germline V gene are PRHDT and FYEKMQ (reference sequence). There are 16 residues in the CDR3. This CDR3 reads CASSHRGTSGQETQYF. CDR3 coding DNA: TGTGCCAGCAGCCACAGGGGGACTAGCGGCCAAGAGACCCAGTACTTC.

The rearrangement joins TRBV19 to TRBJ2-4; no definite D call. The germline V and J ends were trimmed by 2 bases and 1 base, with 12 bases remaining between them. Germline assignment: CDR1 LNHDA and CDR2 SQIVND (reference sequence). The CDR3 spans 16 residues. In DNA form, the CDR3 reads TGTGCCAGTAGTATATTCTATCAGGCGGCCAAAAACATTCAGTACTTC. Protein product: CASSIFYQAAKNIQYF.

The gene calls are TRBV2 and TRBJ2-1; 12 bases agree with TRBD2. Trimming at V came to 6 bases and at J to 4 bases, leaving 4 bases not matched to a gene. Germline CDR1 SNHLY, CDR2 FYNNEI. This CDR3 spans 15 amino acids. The CDR3 coding sequence is TGTGCCAGCAGCTTGACTAGCGGGGGATACAATGAGCAGTTCTTC. Its translation: CASSLTSGGYNEQFF.

The rearrangement uses TRBV7-9 and TRBJ1-1; 7 bases fit TRBD1. V was pared by 0 bases and J by 5 bases, with 9 bases of the junction left unmatched. The germline gives CDR1 SEHNR, CDR2 FQNEAQ (reference sequence). The length of the CDR3 is 16 residues. CDR3 in DNA: TGTGCCAGCAGCTTAGCCGGACAGGCCCCGAGGACTGAAGCTTTCTTT. This translates into CASSLAGQAPRTEAFF.

The chain is built from TRBV4-2 and TRBJ2-7; D ambiguous. The CDR3 totals 13 residues. V gave up 2 bases and J gave up 0 bases, with 5 bases separating them. Germline CDR1 is LGHNA and CDR2 is YNFKEQ. The CDR3 region is CASSQILSYEQYF. The CDR3 DNA reads as TGTGCCAGCAGCCAAATTCTCTCCTACGAGCAGTACTTC.

The rearrangement joins TRBV6-1 to TRBJ2-3, with 10 bases identical to TRBD2. V shed 2 bases, J shed 13 bases, and the junction held 12 bases outside the gene matches. CDR1 is MNHNS and CDR2 is SASEGT in the germline V gene. The CDR3 extends over 15 amino acids. CDR3 protein: CASSELRTSGSGEYF. The DNA of the CDR3 is TGTGCCAGCAGTGAACTCCGGACTAGCGGTAGCGGGGAGTATTTT.

The chain uses TRBV6-4 and TRBJ1-2, with a possible D match to TRBD1 (5 bases). Trimming removed 8 bases at V and 4 bases at J, with 20 bases between. The CDR3 is 15 residues long. Germline lookup yields CDR1 MRHNA and CDR2 SNTAGT. The CDR3 DNA sequence: TGTGCCAGCCGACAGTCACCCCAGCTAGGCTATGGCTACACCTTC. It specifies CASRQSPQLGYGYTF.

The V gene is TRBV6-2 or TRBV6-3, the J gene TRBJ2-6; D is perhaps TRBD1 (6 bases). Trimming took off 1 base at V and 2 bases at J, with 18 bases between the two ends. This CDR3 has 19 residues. CDR1 is MNHEY, CDR2 SVGEGT, per germline. The DNA for the CDR3 is TGTGCCAGCAGTTACTTAGGGGGTTTATCTGGGGCTGGGGCCAACGTCCTGACTTTC. Its translation: CASSYLGGLSGAGANVLTF.

This chain uses TRBV28 with TRBJ2-7; D call uncertain. This CDR3 spans 12 amino acids. Germline lookup yields CDR1 MDHEN and CDR2 SYDVKM. V lost 7 bases and J lost 7, with 14 bases in between. The CDR3 spells CASISSTMEQYF. The CDR3 DNA is TGTGCCAGCATAAGTTCTACGATGGAGCAGTACTTC.